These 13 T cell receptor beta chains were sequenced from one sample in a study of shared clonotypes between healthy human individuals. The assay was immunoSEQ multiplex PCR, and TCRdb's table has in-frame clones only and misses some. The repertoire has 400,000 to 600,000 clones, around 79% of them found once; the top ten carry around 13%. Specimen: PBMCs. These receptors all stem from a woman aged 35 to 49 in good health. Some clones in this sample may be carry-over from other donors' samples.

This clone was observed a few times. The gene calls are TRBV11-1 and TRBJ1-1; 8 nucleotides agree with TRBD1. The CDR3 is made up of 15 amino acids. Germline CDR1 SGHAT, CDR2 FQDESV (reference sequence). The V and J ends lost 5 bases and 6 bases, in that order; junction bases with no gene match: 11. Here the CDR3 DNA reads TGTGCCAGCAGCCAGGGGGCGTGGGAAAACGCTGAAGCTTTCTTT. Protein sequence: CASSQGAWENAEAFF.

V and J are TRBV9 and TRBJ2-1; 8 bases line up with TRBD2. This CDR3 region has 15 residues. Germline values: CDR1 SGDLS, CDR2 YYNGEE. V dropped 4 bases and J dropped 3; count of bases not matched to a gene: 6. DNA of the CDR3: TGTGCCAGCAGCAAAAGCGGGAGTGGCTACAATGAGCAGTTCTTC. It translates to CASSKSGSGYNEQFF.

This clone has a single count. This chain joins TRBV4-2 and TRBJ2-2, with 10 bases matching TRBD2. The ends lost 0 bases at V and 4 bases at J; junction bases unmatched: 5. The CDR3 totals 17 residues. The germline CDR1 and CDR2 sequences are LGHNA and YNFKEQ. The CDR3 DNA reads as TGTGCCAGCAGCCAAGAGGGGACTAGCGATCCCACCGGGGAGCTGTTTTTT. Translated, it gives CASSQEGTSDPTGELFF.

The CDR3 region is CASKGLAGVADTQYF. The CDR3 DNA is TGTGCCAGCAAAGGATTAGCGGGAGTAGCAGATACGCAGTATTTT. The chain combines TRBV2 with TRBJ2-3; 9 bases map to TRBD2. The CDR3 is 15 amino acids. With V trimmed by 7 bases and J by 4 bases, 9 bases remained unmatched. Germline V CDR1 and CDR2: SNHLY, FYNNEI. Variable domain in full (rest from reference TRBV2 and TRBJ2-3): EPEVTQTPSHQVTQMGQEVILRCVPISNHLYFYWYRQILGQKVEFLVSFYNNEISEKSEIFDDQFSVERPDGSNFTLKIRSTKLEDSAMYFCASKGLAGVADTQYFGPGTRLTVL.

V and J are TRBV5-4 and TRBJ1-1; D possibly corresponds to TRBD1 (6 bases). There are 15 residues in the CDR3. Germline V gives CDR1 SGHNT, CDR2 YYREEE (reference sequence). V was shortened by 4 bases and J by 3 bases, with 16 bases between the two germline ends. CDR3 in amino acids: CASSQFTYRDTEAFF. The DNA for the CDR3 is TGTGCCAGCAGCCAGTTCACATACAGGGACACTGAAGCTTTCTTT. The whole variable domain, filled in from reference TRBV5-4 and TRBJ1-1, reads ETGVTQSPTHLIKTRGQQVTLRCSSQSGHNTVSWYQQALGQGPQFIFQYYREEENGRGNFPPRFSGLQFPNYSSELNVNALELDDSALYLCASSQFTYRDTEAFFGQGTRLTVV.

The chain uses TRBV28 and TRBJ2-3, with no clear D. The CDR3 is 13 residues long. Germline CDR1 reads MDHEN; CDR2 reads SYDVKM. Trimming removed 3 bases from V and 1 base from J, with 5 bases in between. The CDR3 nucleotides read TGTGCCAGCAGTTTTAGCCGCACAGATACGCAGTATTTT. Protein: CASSFSRTDTQYF. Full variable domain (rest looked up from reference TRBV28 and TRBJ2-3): DVKVTQSSRYLVKRTGEKVFLECVQDMDHENMFWYRQDPGLGLRLIYFSYDVKMKEKGDIPEGYSVSREKKERFSLILESASTNQTSMYLCASSFSRTDTQYFGPGTRLTVL.

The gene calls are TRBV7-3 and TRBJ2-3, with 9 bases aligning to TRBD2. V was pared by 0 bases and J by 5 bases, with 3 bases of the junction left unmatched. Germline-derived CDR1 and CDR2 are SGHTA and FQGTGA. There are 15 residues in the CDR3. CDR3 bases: TGTGCCAGCAGCTTAACTAGCGGGAGTATAGATACGCAGTATTTT. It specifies CASSLTSGSIDTQYF.

CDR3 nucleotide sequence: TGTGCCAGCAGCCCGGGACATTTAGCCAAAAACATTCAGTACTTC. Protein: CASSPGHLAKNIQYF. The V call is TRBV6-1, the J call TRBJ2-4; possibly TRBD1 for D (6 bases). CDR1 and CDR2 (germline): MNHNS, SASEGT. V lost 6 bases and J lost 0, with 12 bases in between. The CDR3 sequence is 15 residues long.

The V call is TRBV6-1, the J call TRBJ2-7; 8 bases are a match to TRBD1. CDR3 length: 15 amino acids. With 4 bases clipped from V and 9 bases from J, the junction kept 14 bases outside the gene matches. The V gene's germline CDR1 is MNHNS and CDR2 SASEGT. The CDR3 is CASSAITGGSEGQYF. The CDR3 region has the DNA TGTGCCAGCAGTGCCATCACAGGGGGGTCTGAGGGGCAGTACTTC.

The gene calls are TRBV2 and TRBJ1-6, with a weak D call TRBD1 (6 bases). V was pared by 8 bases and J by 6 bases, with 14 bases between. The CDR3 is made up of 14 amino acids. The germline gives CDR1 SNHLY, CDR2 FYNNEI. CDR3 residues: CASGQGSGNSPLHF. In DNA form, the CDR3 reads TGTGCCAGCGGGCAGGGGTCTGGTAATTCACCCCTCCACTTT.

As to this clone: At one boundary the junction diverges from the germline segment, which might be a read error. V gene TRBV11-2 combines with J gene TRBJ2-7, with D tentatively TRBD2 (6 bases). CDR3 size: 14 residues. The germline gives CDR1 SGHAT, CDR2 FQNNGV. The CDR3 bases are TGTGCCAGCAGCTTAACCCTGATCTGGGAGGCACGGAACTTC. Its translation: CASSLTLIWEARNF.

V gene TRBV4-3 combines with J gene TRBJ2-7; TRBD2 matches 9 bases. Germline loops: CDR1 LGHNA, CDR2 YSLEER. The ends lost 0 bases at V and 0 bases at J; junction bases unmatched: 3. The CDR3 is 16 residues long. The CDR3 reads CASSQDLAGASYEQYF. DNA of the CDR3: TGCGCCAGCAGCCAAGATTTAGCGGGAGCCTCCTACGAGCAGTACTTC.

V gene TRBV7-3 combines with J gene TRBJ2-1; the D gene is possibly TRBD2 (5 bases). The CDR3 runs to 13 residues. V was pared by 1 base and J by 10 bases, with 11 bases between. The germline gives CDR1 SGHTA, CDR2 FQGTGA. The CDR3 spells CASSLMTGNEQFF. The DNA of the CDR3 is TGTGCCAGCAGCTTAATGACGGGGAACGAGCAGTTCTTC.